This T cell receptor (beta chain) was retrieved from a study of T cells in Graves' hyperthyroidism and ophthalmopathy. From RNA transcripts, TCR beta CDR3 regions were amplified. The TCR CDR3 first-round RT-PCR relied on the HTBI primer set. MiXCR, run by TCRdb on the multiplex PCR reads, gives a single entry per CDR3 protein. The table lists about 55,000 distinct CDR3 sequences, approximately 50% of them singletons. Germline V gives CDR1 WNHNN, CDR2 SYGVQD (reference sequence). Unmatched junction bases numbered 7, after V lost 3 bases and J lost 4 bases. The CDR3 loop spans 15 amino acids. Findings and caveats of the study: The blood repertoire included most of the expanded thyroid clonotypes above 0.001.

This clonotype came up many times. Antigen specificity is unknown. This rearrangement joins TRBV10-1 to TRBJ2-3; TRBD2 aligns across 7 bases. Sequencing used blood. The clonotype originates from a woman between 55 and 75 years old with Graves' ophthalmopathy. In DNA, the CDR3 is TGCGCCAGCAGTGACGGGCGGGAGTCGGCAGATACGCAGTATTTT. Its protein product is CASSDGRESADTQYF.